This TCR beta chain comes out of a study of TIL therapy for anti-PD-1-resistant metastatic lung cancer. This clone is a singleton in its sample. Time point given: pre-treatment sample, taken before nivolumab and TIL therapy. V lost 0 bases to trimming and J lost 3 bases, with 6 bases between them. The CDR3 sequence is 13 residues long. CDR1 and CDR2 from the germline V gene are SGDLS and YYNGEE. The libraries were made with immunoSEQ v3. Measured with immunoSEQ multiplex PCR; TCRdb has only the in-frame clones, and not every one. The repertoire includes roughly 60,000 clones, around nine tenths of them detected once, and around 2.6% sits in the top ten.

The sequencing used blood, collected at baseline. This sequence joins TRBV9 and TRBJ1-1, with D unclear. This clonotype was obtained from a person between 30 and 80 years old with non-small cell lung cancer. CDR3 sequence reads: CASSVGADTEAFF. The CDR3 bases are TGTGCCAGCAGCGTAGGAGCGGACACTGAAGCTTTCTTT.